This T cell receptor beta chain was captured by sequencing in a study of neoadjuvant anti-PD-1 for oral cavity cancer. About the study: Patients without progression received a fourth nivolumab dose around day 43, then surgical resection on days 50-56.

Libraries were prepared by immunoSEQ multiplex PCR; TCRdb keeps only in-frame clonotypes and omits some of them. The data show 60,000 to 80,000 clones, with roughly 84% seen just once and 2.6% held by the top ten. Looked up from germline, CDR1 is LGHNA and CDR2 is YNFKEQ. V lost 4 bases and J lost 5, with 8 bases in between. The CDR3 extends over 12 amino acids. Source: PBMCs, taken before nivolumab (anti-PD-1) treatment. This clonotype was obtained from a person aged 35 to 85 with oral cavity squamous cell carcinoma. J is TRBJ2-5 and V is TRBV4-2, with no clear D. The CDR3 sequence: CASSREGETQYF. In nucleotides, the CDR3 is TGTGCCAGCAGCCGTGAAGGGGAGACCCAGTACTTC.